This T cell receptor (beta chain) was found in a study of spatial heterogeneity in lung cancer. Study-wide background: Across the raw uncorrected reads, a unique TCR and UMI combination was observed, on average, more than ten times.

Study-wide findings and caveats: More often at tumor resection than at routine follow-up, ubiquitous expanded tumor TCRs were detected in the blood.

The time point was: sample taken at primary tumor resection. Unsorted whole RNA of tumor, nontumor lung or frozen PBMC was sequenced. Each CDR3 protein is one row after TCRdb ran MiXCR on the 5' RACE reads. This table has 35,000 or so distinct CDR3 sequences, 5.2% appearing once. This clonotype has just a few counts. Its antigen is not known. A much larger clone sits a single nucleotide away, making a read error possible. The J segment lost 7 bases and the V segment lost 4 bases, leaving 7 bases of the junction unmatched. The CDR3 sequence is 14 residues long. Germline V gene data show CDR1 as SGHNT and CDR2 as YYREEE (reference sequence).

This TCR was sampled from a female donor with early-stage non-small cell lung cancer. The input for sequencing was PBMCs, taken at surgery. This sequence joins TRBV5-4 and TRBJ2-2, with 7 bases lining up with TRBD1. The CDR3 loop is CASSEQGTVGELFF. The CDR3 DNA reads TGTGCCAGCAGCGAACAGGGGACGGTCGGGGAGCTGTTTTTT.